This TCR beta chain was recovered during a study of cytomegalovirus exposure and HLA in healthy donors. Across the study: HLA-typed donors were the source of tens of millions of unique TCRs held in an early data release. Genetic ancestry analysis placed 81% of the 350 to 500 donors that were genotyped in the Caucasian-associated cluster. Study results and caveats: An analysis was carried out later, and it reportedly showed fewer N-insertions in an Asian-associated ancestry cluster than the roughly 700-donor mean.

CDR1 GTSNPN and CDR2 SVGIG come from the germline V gene (reference sequence). This CDR3 spans 15 amino acids. Unmatched junction bases numbered 7, after V lost 1 base and J lost 5 bases. In regard to this clone: Its antigen remains unidentified.

In the PCR, 60 Vbeta and 13 Jbeta primers were used. Clones were sequenced by immunoSEQ multiplex PCR, and TCRdb holds only the in-frame ones, with some missing. Here the sample spans about 170,000 clones, around three quarters being singletons. The sequenced material came from PBMCs. V is TRBV30 and J is TRBJ2-5, with 10 bases identical to TRBD2. The source of this sequence is a man in his forties in good health and CMV-seropositive. Written as DNA, the CDR3 is TGTGCCTGGAGTGCAACCCTAGCGGGGGTGGAGACCCAGTACTTC. Protein: CAWSATLAGVETQYF.